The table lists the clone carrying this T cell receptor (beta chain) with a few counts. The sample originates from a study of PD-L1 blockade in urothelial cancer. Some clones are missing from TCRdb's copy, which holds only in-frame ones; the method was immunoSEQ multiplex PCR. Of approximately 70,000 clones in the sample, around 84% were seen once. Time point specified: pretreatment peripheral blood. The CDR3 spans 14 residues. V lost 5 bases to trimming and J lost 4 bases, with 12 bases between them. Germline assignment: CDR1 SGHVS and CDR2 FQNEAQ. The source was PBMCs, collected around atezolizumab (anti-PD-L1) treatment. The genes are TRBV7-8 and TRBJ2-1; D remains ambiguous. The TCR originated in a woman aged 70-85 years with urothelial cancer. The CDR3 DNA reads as TGTGCCAGCAGCCCATTATCTCTATACAATGAGCAGTTCTTC. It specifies CASSPLSLYNEQFF.